The 2 T cell receptor beta chains below all came from one sample that was sequenced in a study of shared clonotypes between healthy human individuals. Libraries were prepared by immunoSEQ multiplex PCR; TCRdb keeps only in-frame clonotypes and omits some of them. The data contain roughly 640,000 clones, 97% of them singletons. The specimen sequenced was naive CD4+ T cells sorted from blood. The subset denotes: CD45RA+ positively selected. The source is a woman aged 25-40 years in good health.

The chain carries TRBV14 and TRBJ1-6; 9 nucleotides match TRBD1. Germline V gives CDR1 SGHDN, CDR2 FVKESK. The CDR3 sequence is 15 residues long. V shed 8 bases and J 5 bases; nucleotides not matched to a gene: 7. DNA of the CDR3: TGTGCCAGCTCACCGGGACAGGGAAATAATTCACCCCTCCACTTT. It is translated as CASSPGQGNNSPLHF.

This clone was seen a few times. The V and J genes are TRBV4-2 and TRBJ1-2; D is undetermined. Germline V gives CDR1 LGHNA, CDR2 YNFKEQ. The ends were cut back, 0 bases at V and 1 base at J, with 0 bases in the middle. The CDR3 extends over 12 amino acids. The CDR3 nucleotides are TGTGCCAGCAGCCAAGATAACTATGGCTACACCTTC. Its protein product is CASSQDNYGYTF.